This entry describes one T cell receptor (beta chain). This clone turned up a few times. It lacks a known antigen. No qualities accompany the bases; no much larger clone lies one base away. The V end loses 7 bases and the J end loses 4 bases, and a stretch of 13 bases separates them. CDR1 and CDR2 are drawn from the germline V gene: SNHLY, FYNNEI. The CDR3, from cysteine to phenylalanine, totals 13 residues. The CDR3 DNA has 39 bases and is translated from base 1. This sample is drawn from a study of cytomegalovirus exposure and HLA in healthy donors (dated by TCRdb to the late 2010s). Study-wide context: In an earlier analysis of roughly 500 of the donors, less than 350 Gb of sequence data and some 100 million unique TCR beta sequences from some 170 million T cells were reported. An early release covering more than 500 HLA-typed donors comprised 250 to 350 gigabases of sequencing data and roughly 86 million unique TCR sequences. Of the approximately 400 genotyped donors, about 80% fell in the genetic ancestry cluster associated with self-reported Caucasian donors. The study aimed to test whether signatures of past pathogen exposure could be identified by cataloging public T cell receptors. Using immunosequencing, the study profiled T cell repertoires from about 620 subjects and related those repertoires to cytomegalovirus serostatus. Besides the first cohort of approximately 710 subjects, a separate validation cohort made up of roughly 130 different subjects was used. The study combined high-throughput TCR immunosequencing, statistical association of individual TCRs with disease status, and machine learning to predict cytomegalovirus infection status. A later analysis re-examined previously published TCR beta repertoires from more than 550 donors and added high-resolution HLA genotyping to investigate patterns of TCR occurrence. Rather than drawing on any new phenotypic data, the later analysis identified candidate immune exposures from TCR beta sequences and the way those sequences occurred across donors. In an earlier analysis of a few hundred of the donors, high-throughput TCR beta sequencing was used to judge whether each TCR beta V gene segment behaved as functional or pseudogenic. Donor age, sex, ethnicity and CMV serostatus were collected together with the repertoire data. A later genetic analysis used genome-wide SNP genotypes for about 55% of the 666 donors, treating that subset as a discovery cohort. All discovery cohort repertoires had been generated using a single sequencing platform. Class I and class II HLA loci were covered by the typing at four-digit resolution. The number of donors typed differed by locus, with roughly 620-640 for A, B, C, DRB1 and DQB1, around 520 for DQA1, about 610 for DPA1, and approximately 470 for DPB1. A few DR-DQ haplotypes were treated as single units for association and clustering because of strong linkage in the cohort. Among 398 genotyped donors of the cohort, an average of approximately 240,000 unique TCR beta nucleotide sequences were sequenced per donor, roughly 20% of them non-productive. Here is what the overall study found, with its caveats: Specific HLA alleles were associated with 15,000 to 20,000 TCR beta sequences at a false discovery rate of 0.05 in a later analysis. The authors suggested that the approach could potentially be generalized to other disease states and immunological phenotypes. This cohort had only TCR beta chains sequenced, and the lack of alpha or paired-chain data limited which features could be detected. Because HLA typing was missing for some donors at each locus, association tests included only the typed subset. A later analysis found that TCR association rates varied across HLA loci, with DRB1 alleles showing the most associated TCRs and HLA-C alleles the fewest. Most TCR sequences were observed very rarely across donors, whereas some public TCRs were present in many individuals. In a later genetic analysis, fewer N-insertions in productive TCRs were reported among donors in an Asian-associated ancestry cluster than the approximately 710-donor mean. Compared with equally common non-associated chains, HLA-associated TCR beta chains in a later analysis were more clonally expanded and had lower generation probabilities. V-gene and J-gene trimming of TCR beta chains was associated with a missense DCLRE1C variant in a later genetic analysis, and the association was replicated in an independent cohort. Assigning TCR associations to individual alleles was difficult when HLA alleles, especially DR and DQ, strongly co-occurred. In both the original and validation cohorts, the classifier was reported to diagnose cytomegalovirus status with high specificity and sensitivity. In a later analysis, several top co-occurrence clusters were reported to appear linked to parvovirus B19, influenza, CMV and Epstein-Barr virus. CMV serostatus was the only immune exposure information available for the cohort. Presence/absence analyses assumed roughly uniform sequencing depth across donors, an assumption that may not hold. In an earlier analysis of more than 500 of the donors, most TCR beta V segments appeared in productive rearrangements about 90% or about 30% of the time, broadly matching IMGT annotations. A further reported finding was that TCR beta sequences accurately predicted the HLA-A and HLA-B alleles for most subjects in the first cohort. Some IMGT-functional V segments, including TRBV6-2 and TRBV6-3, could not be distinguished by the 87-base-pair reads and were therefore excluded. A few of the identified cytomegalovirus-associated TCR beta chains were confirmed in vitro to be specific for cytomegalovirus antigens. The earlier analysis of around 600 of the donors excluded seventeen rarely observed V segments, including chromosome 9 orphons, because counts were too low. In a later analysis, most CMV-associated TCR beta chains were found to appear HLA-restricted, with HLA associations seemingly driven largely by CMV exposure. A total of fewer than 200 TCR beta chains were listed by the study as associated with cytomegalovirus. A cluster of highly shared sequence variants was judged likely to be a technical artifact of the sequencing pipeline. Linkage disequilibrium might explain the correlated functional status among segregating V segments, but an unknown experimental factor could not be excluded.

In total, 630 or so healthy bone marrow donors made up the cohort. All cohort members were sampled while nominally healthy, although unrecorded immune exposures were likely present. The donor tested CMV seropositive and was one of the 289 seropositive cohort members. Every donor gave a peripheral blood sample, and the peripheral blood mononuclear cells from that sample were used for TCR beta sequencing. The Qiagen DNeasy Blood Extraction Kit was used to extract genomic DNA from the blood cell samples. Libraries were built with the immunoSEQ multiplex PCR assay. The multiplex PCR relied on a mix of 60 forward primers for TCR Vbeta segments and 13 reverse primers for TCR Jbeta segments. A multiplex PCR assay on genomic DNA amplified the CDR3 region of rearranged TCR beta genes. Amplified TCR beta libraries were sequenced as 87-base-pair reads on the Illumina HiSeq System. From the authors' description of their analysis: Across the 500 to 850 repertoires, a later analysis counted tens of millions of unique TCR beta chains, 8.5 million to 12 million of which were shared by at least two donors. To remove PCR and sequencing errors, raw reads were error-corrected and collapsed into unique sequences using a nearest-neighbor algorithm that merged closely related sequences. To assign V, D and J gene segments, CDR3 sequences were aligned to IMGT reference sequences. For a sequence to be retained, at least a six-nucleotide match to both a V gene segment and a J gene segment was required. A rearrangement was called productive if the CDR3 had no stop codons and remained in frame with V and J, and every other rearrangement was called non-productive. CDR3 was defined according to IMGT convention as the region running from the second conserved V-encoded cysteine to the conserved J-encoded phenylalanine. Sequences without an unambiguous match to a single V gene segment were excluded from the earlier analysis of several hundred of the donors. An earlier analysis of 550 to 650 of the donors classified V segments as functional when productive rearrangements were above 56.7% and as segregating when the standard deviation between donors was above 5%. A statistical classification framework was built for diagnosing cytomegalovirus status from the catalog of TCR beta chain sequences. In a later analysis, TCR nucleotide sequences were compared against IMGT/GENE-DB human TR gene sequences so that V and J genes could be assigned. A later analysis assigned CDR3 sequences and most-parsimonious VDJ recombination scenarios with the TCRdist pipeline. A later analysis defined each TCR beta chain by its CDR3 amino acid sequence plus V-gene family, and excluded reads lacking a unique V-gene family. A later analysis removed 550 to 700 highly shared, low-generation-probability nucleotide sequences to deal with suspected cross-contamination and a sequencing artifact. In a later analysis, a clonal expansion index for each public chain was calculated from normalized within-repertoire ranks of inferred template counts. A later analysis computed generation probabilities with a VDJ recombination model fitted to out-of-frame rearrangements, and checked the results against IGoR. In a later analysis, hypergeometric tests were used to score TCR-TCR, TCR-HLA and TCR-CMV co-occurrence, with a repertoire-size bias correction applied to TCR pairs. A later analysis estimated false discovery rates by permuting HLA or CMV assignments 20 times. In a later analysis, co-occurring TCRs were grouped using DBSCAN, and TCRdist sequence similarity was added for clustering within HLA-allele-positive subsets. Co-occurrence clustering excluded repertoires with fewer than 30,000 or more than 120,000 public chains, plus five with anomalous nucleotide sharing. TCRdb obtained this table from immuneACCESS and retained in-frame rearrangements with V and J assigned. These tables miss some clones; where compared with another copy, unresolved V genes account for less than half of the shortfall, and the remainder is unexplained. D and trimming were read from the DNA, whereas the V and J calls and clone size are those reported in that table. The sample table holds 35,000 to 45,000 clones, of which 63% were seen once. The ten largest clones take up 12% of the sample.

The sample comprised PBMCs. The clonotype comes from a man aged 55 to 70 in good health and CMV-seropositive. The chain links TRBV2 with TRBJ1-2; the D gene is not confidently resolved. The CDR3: CASNQASVYGYTF. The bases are TGTGCCAGCAATCAGGCATCGGTCTATGGCTACACCTTC.